These 10 T cell receptor beta chains were all obtained from the same sample, sequenced in a study of T-cell memory formation after mild COVID-19. TCRdb itself ran the 5' RACE reads through MiXCR, one entry per CDR3 protein. The repertoire includes fewer than 500,000 distinct CDR3 sequences, 20% to 25% of them detected once, and 9.5% to 15% sits in the top ten. The sample was PBMCs or a T cell subset sorted from them (not recorded which). These receptors all come from an adult woman who had mild COVID-19 (a few samples of this study predate the infection). Cell type and time point are not known.

The rearrangement uses TRBV12-3 or TRBV12-4 and TRBJ1-2; weak D call: TRBD1 (5 bases). The ends were cut back, 5 bases at V and 4 bases at J, with 14 bases in the middle. CDR3 length equals 14 residues. The CDR3 DNA sequence: TGTGCCAGCAGTATACGACGGGGCCTCTATGGCTACACCTTC. Its protein is CASSIRRGLYGYTF.

This clonotype was seen many times. The chain couples TRBV18 to TRBJ2-7; TRBD2 matches 7 bases. The germline CDR1 and CDR2 sequences are KGHSH and LQKENI. This CDR3 comprises 12 residues. Losses at the gene ends were 5 bases for V and 5 bases for J; bases not matched to a gene: 3. CDR3 sequence reads: CASSGGRDEQYF. Here the CDR3 DNA reads TGTGCCAGCTCAGGAGGGAGGGACGAGCAGTACTTC.

This clonotype was detected only a few times. The chain is built from TRBV7-9 and TRBJ1-6; a possible D gene is TRBD1 (5 bases). Germline CDR1 reads SEHNR; CDR2 reads FQNEAQ (reference sequence). The CDR3 loop spans 14 amino acids. Trimming pared 3 bases from V and 7 bases from J, leaving 10 bases between. The CDR3 is CASSFEDTNSPLHF. The CDR3 coding sequence is TGTGCCAGCAGCTTTGAGGACACCAATTCACCCCTCCACTTT.

This clonotype was found a few times. V is TRBV20-1 and J is TRBJ2-1; TRBD2 agrees at 11 bases. Trimming removed 5 bases from V and 5 bases from J; junction bases left unmatched: 8. The CDR3 has 15 amino acids. CDR1 and CDR2 from the germline V gene are DFQATT and SNEGSKA (reference sequence). CDR3 sequence: CSAFRLAGINNEQFF. The CDR3 bases are TGCAGTGCTTTCCGACTAGCGGGGATCAACAATGAGCAGTTCTTC.

The chain joins TRBV5-8 to TRBJ1-4; TRBD1 aligns across 8 bases. The CDR3 is made up of 15 amino acids. The germline V gene has CDR1 SGHTS and CDR2 YDEGEE. The junction had 5 bases not matched to a gene; V was cut back by 2 bases and J by 5 bases. In DNA form, the CDR3 reads TGTGCCAGCAGCTTCTCCAGGGGGCTGAATGAAAAACTGTTTTTT. Residues: CASSFSRGLNEKLFF.

The J gene is TRBJ2-1, the V gene TRBV11-1; D is perhaps TRBD1 (5 bases). The CDR3 runs 16 residues. The V gene lost 5 bases and the J gene lost 2 bases, with 16 bases spanning the gap. The germline CDR1 and CDR2 sequences are SGHAT and FQDESV (reference sequence). This CDR3 reads CASSAWKGRAYNEQFF. The CDR3 DNA is TGTGCCAGCAGCGCCTGGAAGGGGCGAGCCTACAATGAGCAGTTCTTC.

The table lists this clonotype with many counts. The rearrangement links TRBV30 to TRBJ2-3; no firm D call. Trimming removed 2 bases from V and 0 bases from J, with 3 bases in between. The CDR3 contains 12 residues. Germline V gene sequence: CDR1 GTSNPN, CDR2 SVGIG (reference sequence). DNA for the CDR3: TGTGCCTGGAGTCCCAGCACAGATACGCAGTATTTT. Protein product: CAWSPSTDTQYF.

The J gene is TRBJ2-3, the V gene TRBV6-6; TRBD1 matches at 8 bases. This CDR3 comprises 13 residues. With 0 bases clipped from V and 11 bases from J, the junction kept 4 bases outside the gene matches. CDR1 is MNHNY, CDR2 SVGAGI, per germline (reference sequence). Here the CDR3 DNA reads TGTGCCAGCAGTTACTCCGGACAGGGAGAGCAGTATTTT. Translation gives CASSYSGQGEQYF.

The sample holds a few counts of this clonotype. The gene calls are TRBV12-3 or TRBV12-4 and TRBJ2-7; the match to TRBD2 covers 9 bases. CDR3 length equals 15 residues. Trimming removed 5 bases from V and 3 bases from J; junction bases left unmatched: 8. The DNA for the CDR3 is TGTGCCAGCAGTCCTCTTAGCGGGGGAAGCTACGAGCAGTACTTC. This encodes CASSPLSGGSYEQYF.

The rearrangement links TRBV25-1 to TRBJ2-2; D may match TRBD1 or TRBD2 (5 bases each). From germline, CDR1 is MGHDK and CDR2 SYGVNS. The V end was cut by 3 bases, the J end by 2 bases, with 16 bases between. The CDR3 totals 17 residues. The CDR3 loop is CASSDFDGDANTGELFF. The CDR3 nucleotides read TGTGCCAGCAGTGATTTTGATGGGGACGCTAACACCGGGGAGCTGTTTTTT.